This TCR beta chain was captured in a study of blood T cells in healthy people across ages. Study outcomes and limitations: Considered underestimates were the diversity estimates obtained from one million T cells.

In germline, CDR1 is LGHNA, CDR2 YSLEER. The length of the CDR3 is 14 residues. In this sample, this clonotype turned up once. The antigen is not known. This sequence may be a read error, since a much larger clone differs from it by one base. The extraction recovered at least 5.5 micrograms of total RNA per sample. The authors ran a second PCR of 7 to 11 cycles using a sample-barcoded 5' primer and a J-beta primer mix. Sequencing of every sample gave 2.5 million or more CDR3-containing paired-end reads. In TCRdb, the 5' RACE reads were re-called with MiXCR into one record per CDR3 protein. This table has around 1,700,000 distinct CDR3 sequences, 28% appearing once.

The gene calls are TRBV4-3 and TRBJ2-2; a weak D match, TRBD2 (5 bases). Sample: blood. The source is a woman younger than 45 in good health. The CDR3 DNA follows: TGCGCCAGCAGCGCCCCGTCAGCCACCGGGGTGCTGTTTTTT. Its translation: CASSAPSATGVLFF.